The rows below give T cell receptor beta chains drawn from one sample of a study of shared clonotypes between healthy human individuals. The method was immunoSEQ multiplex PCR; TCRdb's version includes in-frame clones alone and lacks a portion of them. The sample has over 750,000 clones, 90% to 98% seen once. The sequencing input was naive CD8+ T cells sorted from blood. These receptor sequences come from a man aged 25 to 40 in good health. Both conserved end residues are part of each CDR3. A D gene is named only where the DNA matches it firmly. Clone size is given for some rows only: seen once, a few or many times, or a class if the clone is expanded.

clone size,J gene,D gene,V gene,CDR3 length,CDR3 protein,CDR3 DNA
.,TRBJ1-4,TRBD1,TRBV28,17,CASSLRDRGATNEKLFF,TGTGCCAGCAGTTTACGGGACAGGGGGGCAACTAATGAAAAACTGTTTTTT
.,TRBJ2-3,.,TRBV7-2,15,CASSPLDGHTDTQYF,TGTGCCAGCAGCCCCCTTGACGGCCACACAGATACGCAGTATTTT
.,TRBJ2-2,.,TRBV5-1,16,CASSLGTTRYTGELFF,TGCGCCAGCAGCTTGGGCACCACCCGATACACCGGGGAGCTGTTTTTT
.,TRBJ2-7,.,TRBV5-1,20,CASSLDSRDPPQGDSYEQYF,TGCGCCAGCAGCTTGGACAGCCGGGATCCCCCCCAGGGTGATTCCTACGAGCAGTACTTC
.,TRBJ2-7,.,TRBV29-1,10,CSVVGSEQYF,TGCAGCGTTGTGGGTAGCGAGCAGTACTTC
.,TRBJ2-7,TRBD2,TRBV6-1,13,CASSLRDYYEQYF,TGTGCCAGCAGTCTCCGGGACTACTACGAGCAGTACTTC
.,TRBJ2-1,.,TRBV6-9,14,CASSFGCFTDEQFF,TGTGCCAGCAGTTTTGGTTGTTTTACCGATGAGCAGTTCTTC
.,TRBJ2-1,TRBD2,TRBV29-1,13,CSVRLAGDNEQFF,TGCAGCGTTAGACTAGCGGGAGACAATGAGCAGTTCTTC
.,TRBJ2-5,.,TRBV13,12,CASSPDRETQYF,TGTGCCAGCAGCCCCGACAGGGAGACCCAGTACTTC
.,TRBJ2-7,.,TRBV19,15,CASSIFLESSYEQYF,TGTGCCAGTAGTATCTTCCTAGAGAGCTCCTATGAGCAGTACTTC
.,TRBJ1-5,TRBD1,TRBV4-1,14,CASSHDRGYQPQHF,TGCGCCAGCAGCCACGACAGGGGCTATCAGCCCCAGCATTTT
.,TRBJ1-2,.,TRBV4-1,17,CASSQDPPDGGMEGYTF,TGCGCCAGCAGCCAAGACCCCCCCGACGGGGGAATGGAAGGCTACACCTTC
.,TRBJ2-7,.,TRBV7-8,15,CASSFPASRTYEQYF,TGTGCCAGCAGCTTTCCGGCTAGCAGAACCTACGAGCAGTACTTC
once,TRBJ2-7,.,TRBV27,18,CASSKYGEVGSDSYEQYF,TGTGCCAGCAGTAAATATGGAGAGGTAGGGTCGGATTCCTACGAGCAGTACTTC
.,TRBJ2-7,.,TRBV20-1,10,CSAMMIEQYF,TGCAGTGCTATGATGATCGAGCAGTACTTC
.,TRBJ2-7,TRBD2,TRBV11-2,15,CASSWTSRRVYEQYF,TGTGCCAGCAGCTGGACTAGCCGGAGGGTGTACGAGCAGTACTTC
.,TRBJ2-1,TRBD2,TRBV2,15,CASSEVASGDNEQFF,TGTGCCAGCAGTGAAGTAGCTAGCGGGGACAATGAGCAGTTCTTC
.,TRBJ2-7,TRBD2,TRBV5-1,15,CASSLGLAGVYEQYF,TGCGCCAGCAGCTTGGGACTAGCGGGAGTGTACGAGCAGTACTTC
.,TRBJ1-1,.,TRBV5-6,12,CASSFLGTEAFF,TGTGCCAGCAGCTTCCTTGGCACTGAAGCTTTCTTT
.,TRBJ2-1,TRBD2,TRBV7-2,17,CASSLPSSGLTTDEQFF,TGTGCCAGCAGCCTCCCCTCTAGCGGACTCACGACGGATGAGCAGTTCTTC
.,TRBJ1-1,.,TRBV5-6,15,CASSRVRRPNTEAFF,TGTGCCAGCAGCCGTGTCCGGCGACCGAACACTGAAGCTTTCTTT
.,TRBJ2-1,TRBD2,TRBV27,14,CASSFPGGHNEQFF,TGTGCCAGCAGTTTCCCGGGAGGCCACAATGAGCAGTTCTTC
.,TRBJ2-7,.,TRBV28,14,CASSLYRGSYEQYF,TGTGCCAGCAGTTTATATCGGGGTTCCTACGAGCAGTACTTC
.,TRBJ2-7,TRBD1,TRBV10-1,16,CASSSHPGTGNYEQYF,TGCGCCAGCAGTTCCCATCCCGGGACAGGGAACTACGAGCAGTACTTC
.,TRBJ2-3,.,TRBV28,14,CASSLSGPTDTQYF,TGTGCCAGCAGTTTATCGGGACCCACAGATACGCAGTATTTT
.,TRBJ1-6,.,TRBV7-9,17,CASSSHDVEGYNSPLHF,TGTGCCAGCAGCTCCCACGACGTAGAGGGATATAATTCACCCCTCCACTTT
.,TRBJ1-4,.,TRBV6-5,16,CASSYSRIVYREKLFF,TGTGCCAGCAGTTACTCGAGAATTGTTTACCGGGAAAAACTGTTTTTT
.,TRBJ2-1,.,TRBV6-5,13,CASSYSAYNEQFF,TGTGCCAGCAGTTACTCAGCCTACAATGAGCAGTTCTTC
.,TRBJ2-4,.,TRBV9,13,CASSVVKGGIQYF,TGTGCCAGCAGCGTAGTTAAGGGAGGCATTCAGTACTTC
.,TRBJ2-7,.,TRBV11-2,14,CASSPLIQDYEQYF,TGTGCCAGCAGCCCCCTCATTCAGGACTACGAGCAGTACTTC
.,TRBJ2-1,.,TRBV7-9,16,CASSSERLVSYNEQFF,TGTGCCAGCAGCTCAGAAAGACTAGTTTCCTACAATGAGCAGTTCTTC
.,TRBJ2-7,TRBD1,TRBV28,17,CASSLVRGTGVSYEQYF,TGTGCCAGCAGTTTAGTTAGGGGGACAGGGGTCTCCTACGAGCAGTACTTC
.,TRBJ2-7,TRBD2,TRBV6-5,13,CASSSGTTYEQYF,TGTGCCAGCAGCTCCGGGACTACCTACGAGCAGTACTTC
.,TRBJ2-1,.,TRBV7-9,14,CASSWSGEDDEQFF,TGTGCCAGCAGCTGGTCGGGAGAGGACGATGAGCAGTTCTTC
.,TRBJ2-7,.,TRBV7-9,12,CASSLLGWEQYF,TGTGCCAGCAGCCTGCTGGGGTGGGAGCAGTACTTC
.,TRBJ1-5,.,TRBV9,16,CASSVMGTRRPQPQHF,TGTGCCAGCAGCGTAATGGGGACACGTCGGCCTCAGCCCCAGCATTTT
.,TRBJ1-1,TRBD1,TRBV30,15,CAWNLIRQGETEAFF,TGTGCCTGGAACCTGATAAGACAGGGTGAAACTGAAGCTTTCTTT
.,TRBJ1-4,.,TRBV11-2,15,CASSLTLDSNEKLFF,TGTGCCAGCAGCTTAACCCTGGACAGTAATGAAAAACTGTTTTTT
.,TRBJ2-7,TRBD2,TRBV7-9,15,CATQSVAGGSYEQYF,TGTGCCACCCAGAGTGTGGCGGGAGGGTCCTACGAGCAGTACTTC
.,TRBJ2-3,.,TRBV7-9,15,CASRDSRPSTDTQYF,TGTGCCAGCAGGGACAGTCGACCTAGCACAGATACGCAGTATTTT
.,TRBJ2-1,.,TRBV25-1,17,CASSESSPGSYYNEQFF,TGTGCCAGCAGTGAATCTTCTCCGGGATCCTACTACAATGAGCAGTTCTTC
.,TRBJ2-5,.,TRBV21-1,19,CASSKRGAGTSGRAETQYF,TGTGCCAGCAGCAAACGGGGGGCTGGGACTAGCGGGAGAGCGGAGACCCAGTACTTC
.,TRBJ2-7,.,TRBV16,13,CASRPGTTYEQYF,TGTGCCAGCAGGCCCGGTACAACGTACGAGCAGTACTTC
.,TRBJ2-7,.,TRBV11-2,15,CASSFTPGPEDEQYF,TGTGCCAGCAGCTTTACACCGGGGCCCGAAGACGAGCAGTACTTC
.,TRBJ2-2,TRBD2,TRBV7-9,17,CASSQTSGATNTGELFF,TGTGCCAGCAGCCAGACTAGCGGAGCTACGAACACCGGGGAGCTGTTTTTT
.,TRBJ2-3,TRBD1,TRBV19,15,CASSPITGGPDTQYF,TGTGCCAGTAGTCCCATTACAGGGGGCCCAGATACGCAGTATTTT
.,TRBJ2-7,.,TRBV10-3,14,CAIKIGGGSYEQYF,TGTGCCATCAAGATAGGGGGTGGATCCTACGAGCAGTACTTC
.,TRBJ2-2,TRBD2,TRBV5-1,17,CASSLMASGSNTGELFF,TGCGCCAGCAGCTTGATGGCTAGCGGGAGCAACACCGGGGAGCTGTTTTTT
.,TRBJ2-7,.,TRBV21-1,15,CASSKPSEHNIEQYF,TGTGCCAGCAGCAAACCTAGCGAACATAACATAGAGCAGTACTTC
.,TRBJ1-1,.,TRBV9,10,CASRGMEAFF,TGTGCCAGCAGGGGTATGGAAGCTTTCTTT
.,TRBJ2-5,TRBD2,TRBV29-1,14,CSVDSSGRAQTQYF,TGCAGCGTTGATTCTAGCGGGAGGGCCCAGACCCAGTACTTC
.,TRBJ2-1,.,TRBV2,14,CASSDGDSRNEQFF,TGTGCCAGCAGTGATGGGGATAGCCGCAATGAGCAGTTCTTC
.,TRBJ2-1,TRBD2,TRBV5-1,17,CASSLTTSGSVYNEQFF,TGCGCCAGCAGCTTGACTACTAGCGGGAGTGTCTACAATGAGCAGTTCTTC
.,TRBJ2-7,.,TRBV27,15,CASRPGRIIVHEQYF,TGTGCCAGCAGACCGGGAAGAATAATAGTTCACGAGCAGTACTTC
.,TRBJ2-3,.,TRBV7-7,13,CASSPREADTQYF,TGTGCTAGCAGCCCCAGGGAGGCAGATACGCAGTATTTT
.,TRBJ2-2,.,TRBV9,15,CASSGQNRNTGELFF,TGTGCCAGCAGCGGCCAAAACAGGAACACCGGGGAGCTGTTTTTT
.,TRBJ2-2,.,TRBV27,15,CASSSVAGVVGELFF,TGTGCCAGCAGTTCGGTTGCGGGTGTCGTCGGGGAGCTGTTTTTT